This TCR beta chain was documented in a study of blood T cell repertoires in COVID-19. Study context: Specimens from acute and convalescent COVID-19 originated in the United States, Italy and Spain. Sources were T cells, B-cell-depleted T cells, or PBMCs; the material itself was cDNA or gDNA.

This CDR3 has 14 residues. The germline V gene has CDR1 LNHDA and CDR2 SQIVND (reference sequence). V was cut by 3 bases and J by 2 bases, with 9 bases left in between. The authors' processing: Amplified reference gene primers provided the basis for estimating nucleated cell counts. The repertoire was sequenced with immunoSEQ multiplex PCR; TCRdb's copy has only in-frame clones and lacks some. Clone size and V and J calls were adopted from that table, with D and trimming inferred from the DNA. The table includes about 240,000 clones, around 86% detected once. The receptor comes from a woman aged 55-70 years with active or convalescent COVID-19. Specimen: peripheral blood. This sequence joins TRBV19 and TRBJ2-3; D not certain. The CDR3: CASSMASYTDTQYF. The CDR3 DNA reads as TGTGCCAGTAGTATGGCCTCGTACACAGATACGCAGTATTTT.